The 32 T cell receptor beta chains in this list originate from one sample, sequenced in a study of CD8 T cells in ankylosing spondylitis. Their cognate antigens are unknown. Regarding the study as a whole: Ankylosing spondylitis blood seemed to carry a telltale TCR beta motif made of about 8 highly homologous variants.

Via MiXCR, TCRdb re-called the 5' RACE reads, giving one row per CDR3 protein. The sample lists 390,000 or so distinct CDR3 sequences, approximately 20% occurring once. Sample: blood, either unsorted or a sorted T cell fraction (not recorded which). These receptors originate from a male donor with ankylosing spondylitis.

A few counts support this clonotype. The chain is built from TRBV7-2 and TRBJ2-5, with 12 bases that match TRBD2. CDR3 length: 17 residues. Germline trimming cut 1 base from V and 3 bases from J; bases unmatched to any gene: 6. Germline assignment: CDR1 SGHTA and CDR2 FQGNSA. The CDR3 DNA reads as TGTGCCAGCAGCTTAGTAGCTAGCGGGAGGGGTAAAGAGACCCAGTACTTC. Its translation: CASSLVASGRGKETQYF. Based on the CDR3 plus reference TRBV7-2 and TRBJ2-5, the full variable domain is GAGVSQSPSNKVTEKGKDVELRCDPISGHTALYWYRQSLGQGLEFLIYFQGNSAPDKSGLPSDRFSAERTGGSVSTLTIQRTQQEDSAVYLCASSLVASGRGKETQYFGPGTRLLVL.

This sequence joins TRBV12-3 or TRBV12-4 and TRBJ1-1; no firm D call. The CDR3 has 13 residues. Trimming pared 7 bases from V and 1 base from J, leaving 10 bases between. This CDR3 reads CASTTTSNTEAFF. The CDR3 nucleotides read TGTGCCAGCACCACTACCTCGAACACTGAAGCTTTCTTT.

The chain links TRBV24-1 to TRBJ2-3; 9 bases align to TRBD1. This CDR3 has 16 residues. Per the germline V gene, CDR1 is KGHDR and CDR2 is SFDVKD. Losses at the gene ends were 3 bases for V and 0 bases for J; bases not matched to a gene: 3. This chain's CDR3 is CATSDAGTGSTDTQYF. The CDR3 bases are TGTGCCACCAGTGATGCTGGGACAGGGAGCACAGATACGCAGTATTTT.

This clonotype was counted ten times or more. This chain links TRBV9 with TRBJ2-3, with D tentatively TRBD1 or TRBD2 (5 bases each). Per the germline V gene, CDR1 is SGDLS and CDR2 is YYNGEE. V shed 0 bases and J shed 7 bases, with 9 bases lying between them. CDR3 length: 13 residues. CDR3 bases: TGTGCCAGCAGCGTAGAAGGGACGAATACGCAGTATTTT. Translated: CASSVEGTNTQYF.

This clonotype was seen only a few times. V usage is TRBV7-7 and J usage is TRBJ2-3; TRBD1 is a possible D gene (6 bases). The CDR3 extends over 14 amino acids. Trimming removed 2 bases from V and 4 bases from J, with 10 bases in between. Germline V gene lookup returns CDR1 SSHAT and CDR2 FNYEAQ (reference sequence). The CDR3 DNA reads as TGTGCCAGCAGCTTACGGCCAGGGGCAGATACGCAGTATTTT. Amino acid sequence: CASSLRPGADTQYF.

V usage is TRBV29-1 and J usage is TRBJ2-7, with a possible D match to TRBD2 (5 bases). The V end lost 4 bases, the J end lost 0 bases, and 7 bases lay between the germline ends. The germline V gene encodes CDR1 SQVTM and CDR2 ANQGSEA. The CDR3 is 12 residues long. The CDR3 sequence is CSVGESSYEQYF. The CDR3 DNA follows: TGCAGCGTTGGGGAGAGCTCCTACGAGCAGTACTTC.

This clonotype was detected only a few times. The chain joins TRBV5-1 to TRBJ2-7; D possibly corresponds to TRBD2 (5 bases). This CDR3 is 15 amino acids long. Trimming cost V 0 bases and J 5 bases, with 15 bases left between them. Germline assignment: CDR1 SGHRS and CDR2 YFSETQ. DNA for the CDR3: TGCGCCAGCAGCTTGGACGAGGTCCCCGGGGACGAGCAGTACTTC. As protein: CASSLDEVPGDEQYF.

This clonotype was detected many times. This chain joins TRBV29-1 and TRBJ2-5; no firm D call. V lost 7 bases to trimming and J lost 1 base, with 7 bases between them. This CDR3 contains 11 residues. Looked up from germline, CDR1 is SQVTM and CDR2 is ANQGSEA. CDR3 amino acids: CSGISQETQYF. The DNA of the CDR3 is TGCAGCGGGATTAGCCAAGAGACCCAGTACTTC.

The V gene is TRBV28, the J gene TRBJ1-5, with D perhaps matching TRBD1 (6 bases). This CDR3 region has 16 residues. Germline loops: CDR1 MDHEN, CDR2 SYDVKM. The V end was cut by 3 bases, the J end by 2 bases, with 14 bases between. Written as DNA, the CDR3 is TGTGCCAGCAGTTTGCTACAGGGTGAGGGCAATCAGCCCCAGCATTTT. Amino acid sequence: CASSLLQGEGNQPQHF.

The chain employs TRBV9 and TRBJ2-1; unclear D gene. The CDR3 length is 12 residues. The ends were cut back, 7 bases at V and 7 bases at J, with 12 bases in the middle. Germline V lookup: CDR1 SGDLS, CDR2 YYNGEE. For the CDR3, the DNA is TGTGCCAGCGGTCGGATATCAAATGAGCAGTTCTTC. Protein product: CASGRISNEQFF.

This chain joins TRBV5-1 and TRBJ2-5; 13 nucleotides agree with TRBD2. V shed 4 bases, J shed 1 base, and the junction held 4 bases outside the gene matches. The CDR3 is made up of 16 amino acids. The V gene's germline CDR1 is SGHRS and CDR2 YFSETQ. CDR3 residues: CASSPRLAGGQETQYF. The CDR3 bases are TGCGCCAGCAGCCCGCGACTAGCGGGAGGCCAAGAGACCCAGTACTTC. The variable domain in full, completed from reference TRBV5-1 and TRBJ2-5, reads KAGVTQTPRYLIKTRGQQVTLSCSPISGHRSVSWYQQTPGQGLQFLFEYFSETQRNKGNFPGRFSGRQFSNSRSEMNVSTLELGDSALYLCASSPRLAGGQETQYFGPGTRLLVL.

There are a few counts of this clonotype. The chain recombines TRBV7-9 with TRBJ2-7; 7 positions match TRBD2. This CDR3 region has 16 residues. Germline trimming cut 2 bases from V and 0 bases from J; bases unmatched to any gene: 7. Germline loops: CDR1 SEHNR, CDR2 FQNEAQ (reference sequence). The CDR3 sequence is CASSLWKAGSSYEQYF. The CDR3 bases are TGTGCCAGCAGCTTATGGAAAGCGGGAAGCTCCTACGAGCAGTACTTC.

V and J are TRBV18 and TRBJ2-7; 7 bases match TRBD1. V lost 6 bases, J lost 5 bases, and 13 bases stayed unmatched. This CDR3 is built from 15 residues. Germline V gives CDR1 KGHSH, CDR2 LQKENI. The CDR3 here is CASSPRVTGAHEQYF. CDR3 DNA sequence: TGTGCCAGCTCTCCCCGGGTTACAGGGGCCCACGAGCAGTACTTC. The full variable domain, rest sourced from reference TRBV18 and TRBJ2-7, is NAGVMQNPRHLVRRRGQEARLRCSPMKGHSHVYWYRQLPEEGLKFMVYLQKENIIDESGMPKERFSAEFPKEGPSILRIQQVVRGDSAAYFCASSPRVTGAHEQYFGPGTRLTVT.

This clonotype was observed a few times. V usage is TRBV29-1 and J usage is TRBJ1-2; no firm D call. CDR1 SQVTM and CDR2 ANQGSEA come from the germline V gene. CDR3 size: 12 residues. Trimming pared 4 bases from V and 2 bases from J, leaving 8 bases between. The CDR3 DNA follows: TGCAGCGTTGCCACAGTGAACTATGGCTACACCTTC. It translates to CSVATVNYGYTF.

This clonotype was seen only a few times. V and J are TRBV24-1 and TRBJ2-1; D ambiguous. The V end was cut by 0 bases, the J end by 0 bases, with 8 bases between. Germline values: CDR1 KGHDR, CDR2 SFDVKD. This CDR3 contains 16 residues. The CDR3 loop is CATSDLVGSSYNEQFF. The CDR3 DNA follows: TGTGCCACCAGTGATTTGGTGGGTAGCTCCTACAATGAGCAGTTCTTC.

This chain joins TRBV6-6 and TRBJ2-7; no clear D. The CDR3 length is 12 residues. The germline V and J ends were trimmed by 8 bases and 3 bases, with 11 bases remaining between them. Germline CDR1 and CDR2: MNHNY and SVGAGI (reference sequence). CDR3: CASGVPNYEQYF. CDR3 nucleotides: TGTGCCAGCGGCGTACCCAACTACGAGCAGTACTTC.

The chain combines TRBV5-1 with TRBJ2-3; 7 positions match TRBD1. This CDR3 is built from 15 residues. Germline V CDR1 and CDR2: SGHRS, YFSETQ. V lost 1 base to trimming and J lost 4 bases; unmatched junction nucleotides: 6. CDR3 bases: TGCGCCAGCAGCTTGACAGGGGATACCCCAGATACGCAGTATTTT. It is translated as CASSLTGDTPDTQYF.

This clonotype showed up just a few times. The V call is TRBV10-3, the J call TRBJ2-2; TRBD1 matches at 7 bases. Germline CDR1 and CDR2: ENHRY and SYGVKD. The CDR3 length is 16 residues. Trimming cost V 4 bases and J 0 bases; bases outside gene matches: 5. For the CDR3, the DNA is TGTGCCATCAGTGGCCCGGGACAGTCGAACACCGGGGAGCTGTTTTTT. Translating gives CAISGPGQSNTGELFF.

There are a few counts of this clonotype. The genes are TRBV15 and TRBJ2-1; D is uncertain. With 1 base removed from V and 7 bases from J, the gap between germline ends came to 2 bases. The CDR3 extends over 11 amino acids. In germline, CDR1 is LNHNV, CDR2 YYDKDF (reference sequence). The CDR3 region has the DNA TGTGCCACCAGCAGAGGAAATGAGCAGTTCTTC. Its translation: CATSRGNEQFF.

This clonotype has more than one count but fewer than ten. This chain links TRBV29-1 with TRBJ2-1; D unclear. V gave up 1 base and J gave up 9 bases, with 10 bases separating them. This CDR3 is 12 amino acids long. Germline CDR1 and CDR2: SQVTM and ANQGSEA. CDR3 nucleotides: TGCAGCGTTGAAGTTGCCAGAACTGAGCAGTTCTTC. Translated, it gives CSVEVARTEQFF.

This clonotype was seen only a few times. This chain links TRBV12-3 or TRBV12-4 with TRBJ2-1, with TRBD2 matching over 9 bases. The V segment lost 4 bases and the J segment 1 base; nucleotides outside the gene matches: 14. This CDR3 contains 19 residues. The CDR3 loop reads CASSSPSFSGSGSYNEQFF. The CDR3 DNA sequence: TGTGCCAGCAGTTCCCCCAGCTTTAGCGGGAGCGGGTCCTACAATGAGCAGTTCTTC.

The chain uses TRBV6-1 and TRBJ2-1, with 10 positions matching TRBD2. Unmatched junction bases numbered 14, after V lost 0 bases and J lost 9 bases. Germline V gene lookup returns CDR1 MNHNS and CDR2 SASEGT. This CDR3 contains 18 residues. The CDR3 DNA reads as TGTGCCAGCAGTGAAGCGGGTCCAAGCGGGAGGGGGCCCCCTGAGCAGTTCTTC. Protein product: CASSEAGPSGRGPPEQFF.

The CDR3 DNA follows: TGCGCCAGCAGGGGGACAGGGGACTTCACCGGGGAGCTGTTTTTT. Translating gives CASRGTGDFTGELFF. This sequence joins TRBV10-2 and TRBJ2-2, with 10 bases identical to TRBD1. The CDR3 is 15 amino acids. J lost 4 bases, V lost 6 bases, and 5 bases had no gene match. CDR1 WSHSY and CDR2 SAAADI come from the germline V gene.

The CDR3 reads CASTPPGTSGVNEQFF. The CDR3 region has the DNA TGTGCCAGCACACCTCCCGGGACTAGCGGTGTCAATGAGCAGTTCTTC. This chain uses TRBV7-9 with TRBJ2-1, with 11 bases fitting TRBD2. CDR3 size: 16 residues. Germline V gene sequence: CDR1 SEHNR, CDR2 FQNEAQ (reference sequence). Trimming cost V 7 bases and J 6 bases; bases outside gene matches: 11.

The V gene is TRBV25-1, the J gene TRBJ2-1; the D gene is possibly TRBD1 (6 bases). V lost 9 bases and J 6 bases, leaving 18 bases between the germline ends. Germline V gene data show CDR1 as MGHDK and CDR2 as SYGVNS. The CDR3 consists of 14 residues. CDR3 bases: TGTGCCAGTAAAGAGGCACAGGGTTTCAATGAGCAGTTCTTC. Translation: CASKEAQGFNEQFF.

This clonotype was detected only a few times. The chain joins TRBV10-3 to TRBJ2-1; D is uncertain. The germline gives CDR1 ENHRY, CDR2 SYGVKD. CDR3 size: 12 residues. The V gene lost 7 bases and the J gene lost 6 bases, with 10 bases spanning the gap. The CDR3 region is CAITSGFNEQFF. The CDR3 DNA sequence: TGTGCCATCACCTCAGGATTCAATGAGCAGTTCTTC.

This clonotype was observed a single time. This chain connects TRBV12-3 or TRBV12-4 to TRBJ2-3; D is ambiguous. The length of the CDR3 is 14 residues. Trimming shortened V by 3 bases and J by 4 bases, and 11 bases separated the two germline ends. The CDR3 DNA sequence: TGTGCCAGCAGTTTTCAAACGGGCCCAGATACGCAGTATTTT. This translates into CASSFQTGPDTQYF.

This clonotype was found a few times. The chain has TRBV3-1 and TRBJ2-5; D gene unclear. Germline V gene sequence: CDR1 LGHDT, CDR2 YNNKEL (reference sequence). The CDR3 is made up of 13 amino acids. Trimming cost V 5 bases and J 0 bases, with 7 bases left between them. CDR3 in amino acids: CASSLRHQETQYF. The CDR3 DNA follows: TGTGCCAGCAGCTTACGGCACCAAGAGACCCAGTACTTC.

J is TRBJ2-5 and V is TRBV6-5; D not certain. Germline V gene data show CDR1 as MNHEY and CDR2 as SVGAGI. V lost 0 bases and J lost 2, with 10 bases in between. The CDR3 spans 15 residues. The DNA for the CDR3 is TGTGCCAGCAGTTACTCGAGGCCAGGACAAGAGACCCAGTACTTC. This sequence encodes CASSYSRPGQETQYF.

In its sample, this clonotype was seen a few times. The gene calls are TRBV28 and TRBJ1-5; D is possibly TRBD1 (6 bases). The length of the CDR3 is 14 residues. V lost 6 bases to trimming and J lost 3 bases, with 12 bases between them. The germline V gene has CDR1 MDHEN and CDR2 SYDVKM. The CDR3 DNA is TGTGCCAGCAGGATGACAGGAAACAATCAGCCCCAGCATTTT. It translates to CASRMTGNNQPQHF.

The V and J genes are TRBV20-1 and TRBJ2-7, with TRBD2 matching over 10 bases. V shed 0 bases, J shed 3 bases, and the junction held 5 bases outside the gene matches. The CDR3 consists of 15 residues. Germline CDR1 is DFQATT and CDR2 is SNEGSKA (reference sequence). As DNA, the CDR3 is TGCAGTGCTAGAGATAGTAGCGGGGGGCACTACGAGCAGTACTTC. Amino acids: CSARDSSGGHYEQYF.

This clonotype was seen only a few times. This chain links TRBV5-1 with TRBJ2-1, with 9 bases that match TRBD2. Trimming cost V 0 bases and J 15 bases; bases outside gene matches: 13. This CDR3 is 15 amino acids long. Germline V gives CDR1 SGHRS, CDR2 YFSETQ. The CDR3 DNA reads as TGCGCCAGCAGCTTGGAGTCCGCGGGAGGGATGGGGTGGTTCTTC. Protein product: CASSLESAGGMGWFF.